These 15 T cell receptor beta chains originate from one sample sequenced in a study of beta chain features in type 1 diabetes. Findings and limits, study-wide: When Type 1 diabetes patients were examined, their TCRB CDR3s proved moderately but significantly shorter in all four CD4+ subsets.

Every bit of the isolated RNA underwent reverse transcription, so sequencing read expressed TCRB transcripts. Sequencing was performed with immunoSEQ multiplex PCR; in TCRdb, only in-frame clones are kept and a portion is missing. This sample has 500,000 to 650,000 clones, with roughly an eighth found just once. These receptors have no identified antigens. Sequenced material: naive CD4+ T cells from blood. These TCRs come from a man aged 25-45 years with type 1 diabetes.

J is TRBJ1-5 and V is TRBV5-1; D uncertain. CDR3 size: 13 residues. Between the trimmed V and J ends, which lost 1 base and 5 bases, there was a span of 7 bases. Germline loops: CDR1 SGHRS, CDR2 YFSETQ. The CDR3 loop is CASSLYGDQPQHF. CDR3 in DNA: TGCGCCAGCAGCTTGTACGGGGATCAGCCCCAGCATTTT.

V is TRBV4-3 and J is TRBJ1-2; unclear D gene. Germline V CDR1 and CDR2: LGHNA, YSLEER. The CDR3 spans 19 residues. Trimming cost V 4 bases and J 0 bases, with 24 bases left between them. The CDR3 sequence: CASSPKAGVKSGSNYGYTF. The CDR3 bases are TGCGCCAGCAGCCCCAAGGCCGGCGTCAAGTCGGGCTCTAACTATGGCTACACCTTC.

This chain connects TRBV6-5 to TRBJ1-2, with D possibly TRBD1 on 5 matching bases. CDR3 length: 14 amino acids. Germline CDR1 MNHEY, CDR2 SVGAGI. Trimming removed 6 bases from V and 3 bases from J, with 14 bases in between. The CDR3 DNA reads as TGTGCCAGCAGCCGACGAGTAGGGGACTATGGCTACACCTTC. It is translated as CASSRRVGDYGYTF.

The chain joins TRBV7-9 to TRBJ2-3; the match to TRBD2 covers 15 bases. Trimming removed 2 bases from V and 5 bases from J; junction bases left unmatched: 11. The CDR3 is 19 residues long. Germline V gives CDR1 SEHNR, CDR2 FQNEAQ (reference sequence). The CDR3 DNA follows: TGTGCCAGCAGCTTAATGATTCGGACTAGCGGGGGGGCCGGAGATACGCAGTATTTT. The encoded protein is CASSLMIRTSGGAGDTQYF.

Comment on this clone: Other nucleotide sequences from this sample produce the same CDR3. The chain joins TRBV4-3 to TRBJ1-1; D is unresolved. This CDR3 contains 14 residues. Trimming pared 0 bases from V and 1 base from J, leaving 6 bases between. CDR1 and CDR2 from the germline V gene are LGHNA and YSLEER. CDR3: CASSQDRRNTEAFF. The CDR3 DNA follows: TGCGCCAGCAGCCAAGATCGGAGGAACACTGAAGCTTTCTTT.

The chain is built from TRBV7-2 and TRBJ2-5; 10 nucleotides match TRBD1. The DNA end lines up better with TRBJ2-7; the J call may be wrong. This CDR3 spans 15 amino acids. Germline-derived CDR1 and CDR2 are SGHTA and FQGNSA. Here the CDR3 reads CASSLRPGQGHEQYF. The CDR3 nucleotides are TGTGCCAGCAGCTTAAGACCGGGACAGGGGCACGAGCAGTACTTC.

The chain couples TRBV7-9 to TRBJ2-7; D remains ambiguous. CDR1 and CDR2 from the germline V gene are SEHNR and FQNEAQ (reference sequence). The V gene lost 5 bases and the J gene lost 0 bases, with 17 bases spanning the gap. The CDR3 contains 16 residues. DNA of the CDR3: TGTGCCAGCAGCCCACACGGTGGATTCAGCTCCTACGAGCAGTACTTC. Its translation is CASSPHGGFSSYEQYF.

This rearrangement joins TRBV15 to TRBJ2-7; D is unclear. V was shortened by 2 bases and J by 1 base, with 12 bases between the two germline ends. The CDR3 loop spans 15 amino acids. Germline V gene lookup returns CDR1 LNHNV and CDR2 YYDKDF (reference sequence). CDR3 nucleotide sequence: TGTGCCACCAGCAGAAGGGATCTCACTTCCTACGAGCAGTACTTC. Its protein product is CATSRRDLTSYEQYF.

The chain has TRBV9 and TRBJ1-4; D gene uncertain. Germline CDR1 reads SGDLS; CDR2 reads YYNGEE. The germline V and J ends were trimmed by 0 bases and 6 bases, with 9 bases remaining between them. The CDR3 length is 14 residues. The CDR3 nucleotides read TGTGCCAGCAGCGTAGCTACGTTGGATGAAAAACTGTTTTTT. Translation gives CASSVATLDEKLFF.

The chain couples TRBV9 to TRBJ1-2; 7 bases fit TRBD1. The J segment lost 4 bases and the V segment lost 3 bases, leaving 9 bases of the junction unmatched. This CDR3 is 15 amino acids long. CDR1 is SGDLS, CDR2 YYNGEE, per germline. For the CDR3, the DNA is TGTGCCAGCAGCGAACTAGGACAGGACCGCTATGGCTACACCTTC. Translation: CASSELGQDRYGYTF. Full variable domain (rest looked up from reference TRBV9 and TRBJ1-2): DSGVTQTPKHLITATGQRVTLRCSPRSGDLSVYWYQQSLDQGLQFLIQYYNGEERAKGNILERFSAQQFPDLHSELNLSSLELGDSALYFCASSELGQDRYGYTFGSGTRLTVV.

This sequence joins TRBV5-6 and TRBJ2-7, with D possibly TRBD2 on 6 matching bases. This CDR3 comprises 13 residues. Germline V gene sequence: CDR1 SGHDT, CDR2 YYEEEE. Trimming stripped 3 bases from V and 3 bases from J, with 10 bases between. CDR3 DNA: TGTGCCAGCAGCTCGGGAGACGGCTACGAGCAGTACTTC. Translation gives CASSSGDGYEQYF.

This clone showed up just a few times. This chain connects TRBV9 to TRBJ2-3; the D is unclear. This CDR3 contains 12 residues. Looked up from germline, CDR1 is SGDLS and CDR2 is YYNGEE. V lost 2 bases and J 2 bases, leaving 3 bases between the germline ends. As DNA, the CDR3 is TGTGCCAGCAGCGTTAACACAGATACGCAGTATTTT. The encoded protein is CASSVNTDTQYF.

This clone has a handful of counts. V usage is TRBV29-1 and J usage is TRBJ2-6; 8 positions match TRBD1. This CDR3 region has 17 residues. Per germline, CDR1 SQVTM and CDR2 ANQGSEA. The V segment lost 2 bases and the J segment 0 bases; nucleotides outside the gene matches: 6. CDR3 sequence (DNA): TGCAGCGTTGAATTTCGACAGGGGAGCTCTGGGGCCAACGTCCTGACTTTC. This gives the protein CSVEFRQGSSGANVLTF. Using reference TRBV29-1 and TRBJ2-6 for the parts outside the CDR3, the full variable domain is SAVISQKPSRDICQRGTSLTIQCQVDSQVTMMFWYRQQPGQSLTLIATANQGSEATYESGFVIDKFPISRPNLTFSTLTVSNMSPEDSSIYLCSVEFRQGSSGANVLTFGAGSRLTVL.

This clone was detected only a few times. For the CDR3, the DNA is TGTGCCAGCAGCTTAGTGTGGCAGGGGAATGAAAAACTGTTTTTT. Encoded protein: CASSLVWQGNEKLFF. The genes are TRBV7-2 and TRBJ1-4; possibly TRBD1 for D (6 bases). Per germline, CDR1 SGHTA and CDR2 FQGNSA. V was pared by 1 base and J by 5 bases, with 11 bases between. The CDR3 extends over 15 amino acids.

This clone was counted only a few times. The J gene is TRBJ1-1, the V gene TRBV2; D uncertain. The CDR3 contains 14 residues. Trimming took off 2 bases at V and 4 bases at J, with 11 bases between the two ends. Looked up from germline, CDR1 is SNHLY and CDR2 is FYNNEI. CDR3 bases: TGTGCCAGCAGTGAACGGCAGGAGACCACTGAAGCTTTCTTT. Protein: CASSERQETTEAFF. Full variable domain (rest looked up from reference TRBV2 and TRBJ1-1): EPEVTQTPSHQVTQMGQEVILRCVPISNHLYFYWYRQILGQKVEFLVSFYNNEISEKSEIFDDQFSVERPDGSNFTLKIRSTKLEDSAMYFCASSERQETTEAFFGQGTRLTVV.